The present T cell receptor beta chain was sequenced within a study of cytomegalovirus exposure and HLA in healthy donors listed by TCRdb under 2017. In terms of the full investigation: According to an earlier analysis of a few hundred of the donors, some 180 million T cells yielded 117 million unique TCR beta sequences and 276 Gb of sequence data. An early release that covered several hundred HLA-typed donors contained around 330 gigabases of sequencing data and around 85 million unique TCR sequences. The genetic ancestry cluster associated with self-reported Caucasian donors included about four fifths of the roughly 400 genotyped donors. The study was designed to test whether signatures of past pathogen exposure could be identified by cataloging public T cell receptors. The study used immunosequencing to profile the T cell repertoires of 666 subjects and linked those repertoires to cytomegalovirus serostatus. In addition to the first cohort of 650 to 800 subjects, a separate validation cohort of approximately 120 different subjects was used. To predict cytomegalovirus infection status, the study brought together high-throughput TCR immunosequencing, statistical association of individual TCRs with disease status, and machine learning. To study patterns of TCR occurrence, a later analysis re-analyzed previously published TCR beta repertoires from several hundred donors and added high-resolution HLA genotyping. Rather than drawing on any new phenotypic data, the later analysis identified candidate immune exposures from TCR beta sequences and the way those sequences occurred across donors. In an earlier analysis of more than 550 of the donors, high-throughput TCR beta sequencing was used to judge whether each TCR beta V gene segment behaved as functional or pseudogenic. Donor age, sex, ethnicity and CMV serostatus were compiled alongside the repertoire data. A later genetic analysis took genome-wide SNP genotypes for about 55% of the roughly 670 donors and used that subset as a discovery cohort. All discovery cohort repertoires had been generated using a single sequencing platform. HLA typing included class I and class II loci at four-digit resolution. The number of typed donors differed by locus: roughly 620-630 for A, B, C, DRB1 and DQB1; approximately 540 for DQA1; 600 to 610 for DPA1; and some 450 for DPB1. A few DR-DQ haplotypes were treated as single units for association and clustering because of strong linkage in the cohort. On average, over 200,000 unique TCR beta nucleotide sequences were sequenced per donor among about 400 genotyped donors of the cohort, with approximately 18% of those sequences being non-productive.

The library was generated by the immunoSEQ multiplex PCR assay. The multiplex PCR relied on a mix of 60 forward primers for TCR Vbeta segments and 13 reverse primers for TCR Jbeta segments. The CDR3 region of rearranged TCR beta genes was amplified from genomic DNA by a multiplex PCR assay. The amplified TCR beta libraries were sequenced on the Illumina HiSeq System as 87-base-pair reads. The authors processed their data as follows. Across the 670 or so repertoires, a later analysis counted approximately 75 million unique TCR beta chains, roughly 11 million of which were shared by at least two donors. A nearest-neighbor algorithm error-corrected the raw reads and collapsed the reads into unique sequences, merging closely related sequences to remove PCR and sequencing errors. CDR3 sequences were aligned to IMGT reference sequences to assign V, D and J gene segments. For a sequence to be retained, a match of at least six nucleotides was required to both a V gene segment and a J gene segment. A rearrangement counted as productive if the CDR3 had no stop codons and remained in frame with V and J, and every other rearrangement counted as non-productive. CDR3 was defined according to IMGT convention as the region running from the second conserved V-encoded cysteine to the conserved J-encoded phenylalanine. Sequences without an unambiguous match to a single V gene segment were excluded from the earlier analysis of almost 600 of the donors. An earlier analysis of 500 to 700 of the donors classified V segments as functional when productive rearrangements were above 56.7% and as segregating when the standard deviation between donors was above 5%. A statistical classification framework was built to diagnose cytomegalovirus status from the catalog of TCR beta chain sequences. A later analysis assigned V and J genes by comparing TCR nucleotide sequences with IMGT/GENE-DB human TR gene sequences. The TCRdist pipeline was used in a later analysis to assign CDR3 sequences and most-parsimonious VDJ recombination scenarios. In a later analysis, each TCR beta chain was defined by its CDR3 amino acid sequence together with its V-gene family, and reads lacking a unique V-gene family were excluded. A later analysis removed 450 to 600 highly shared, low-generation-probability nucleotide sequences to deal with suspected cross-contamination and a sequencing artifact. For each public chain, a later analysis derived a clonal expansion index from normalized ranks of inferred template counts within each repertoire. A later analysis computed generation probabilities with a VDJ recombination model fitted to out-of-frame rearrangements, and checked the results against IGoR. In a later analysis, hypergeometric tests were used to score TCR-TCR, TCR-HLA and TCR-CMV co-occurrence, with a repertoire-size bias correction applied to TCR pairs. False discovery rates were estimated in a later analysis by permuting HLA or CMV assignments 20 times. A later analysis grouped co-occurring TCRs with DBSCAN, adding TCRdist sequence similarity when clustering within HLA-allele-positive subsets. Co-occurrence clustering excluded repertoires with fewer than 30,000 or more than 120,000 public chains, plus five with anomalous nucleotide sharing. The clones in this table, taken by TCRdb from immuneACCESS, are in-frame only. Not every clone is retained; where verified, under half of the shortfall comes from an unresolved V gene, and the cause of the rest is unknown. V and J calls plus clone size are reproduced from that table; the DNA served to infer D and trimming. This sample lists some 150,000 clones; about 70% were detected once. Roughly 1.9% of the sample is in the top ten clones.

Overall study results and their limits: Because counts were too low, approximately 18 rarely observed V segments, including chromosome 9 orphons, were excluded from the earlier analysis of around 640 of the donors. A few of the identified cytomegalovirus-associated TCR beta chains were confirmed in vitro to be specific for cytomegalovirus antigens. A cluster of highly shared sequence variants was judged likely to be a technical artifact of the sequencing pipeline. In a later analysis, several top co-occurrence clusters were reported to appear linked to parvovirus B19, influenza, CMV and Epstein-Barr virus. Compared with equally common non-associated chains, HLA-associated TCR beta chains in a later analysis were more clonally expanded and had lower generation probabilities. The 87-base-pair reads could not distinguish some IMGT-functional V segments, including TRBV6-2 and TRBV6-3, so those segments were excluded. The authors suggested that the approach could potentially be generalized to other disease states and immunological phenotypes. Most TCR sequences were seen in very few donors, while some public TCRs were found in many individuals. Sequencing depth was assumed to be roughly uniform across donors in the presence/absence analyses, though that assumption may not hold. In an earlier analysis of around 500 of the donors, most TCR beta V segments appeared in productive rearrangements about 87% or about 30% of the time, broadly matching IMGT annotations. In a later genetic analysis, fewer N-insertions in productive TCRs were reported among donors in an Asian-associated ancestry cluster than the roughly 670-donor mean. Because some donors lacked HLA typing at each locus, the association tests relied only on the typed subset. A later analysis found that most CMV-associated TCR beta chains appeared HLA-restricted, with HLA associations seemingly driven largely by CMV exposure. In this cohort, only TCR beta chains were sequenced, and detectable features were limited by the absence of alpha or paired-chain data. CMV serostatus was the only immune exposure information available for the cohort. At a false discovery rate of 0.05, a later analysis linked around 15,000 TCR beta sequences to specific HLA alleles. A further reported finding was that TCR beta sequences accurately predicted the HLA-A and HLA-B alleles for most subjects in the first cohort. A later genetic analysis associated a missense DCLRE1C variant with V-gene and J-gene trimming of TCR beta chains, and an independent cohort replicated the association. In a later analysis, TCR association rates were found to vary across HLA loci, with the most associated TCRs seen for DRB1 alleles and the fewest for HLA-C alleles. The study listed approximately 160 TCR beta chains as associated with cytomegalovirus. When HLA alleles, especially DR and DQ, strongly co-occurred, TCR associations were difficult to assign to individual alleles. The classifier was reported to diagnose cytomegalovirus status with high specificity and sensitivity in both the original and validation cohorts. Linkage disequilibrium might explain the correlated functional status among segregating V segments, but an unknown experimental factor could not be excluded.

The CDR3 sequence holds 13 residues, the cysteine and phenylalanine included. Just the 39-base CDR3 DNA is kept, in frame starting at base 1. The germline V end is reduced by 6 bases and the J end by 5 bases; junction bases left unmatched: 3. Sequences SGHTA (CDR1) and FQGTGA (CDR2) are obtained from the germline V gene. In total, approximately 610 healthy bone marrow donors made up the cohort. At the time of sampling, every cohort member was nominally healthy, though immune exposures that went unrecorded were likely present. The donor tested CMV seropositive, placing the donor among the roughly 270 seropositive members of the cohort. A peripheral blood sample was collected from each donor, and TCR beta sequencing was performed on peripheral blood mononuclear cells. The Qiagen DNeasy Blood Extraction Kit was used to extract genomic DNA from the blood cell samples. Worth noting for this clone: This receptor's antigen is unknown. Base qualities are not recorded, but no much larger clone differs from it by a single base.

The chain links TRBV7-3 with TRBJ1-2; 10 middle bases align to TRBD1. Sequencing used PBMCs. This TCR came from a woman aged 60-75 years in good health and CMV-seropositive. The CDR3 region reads CASSLGQGYGYTF. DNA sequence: TGTGCCAGCAGTTTGGGACAGGGGTATGGCTACACCTTC.